The source of this TCR beta chain is a study of T cell responses to AZD1222 COVID-19 vaccine. The V gene lost 9 bases and the J gene lost 0 bases, with 5 bases spanning the gap. Germline V lookup: CDR1 KGHDR, CDR2 SFDVKD. The CDR3 is 12 amino acids. Details on this clone: Antigen: not known.

The assay was immunoSEQ multiplex PCR, and TCRdb's table has in-frame clones only and misses some. The sample carries some 97,000 clones, about 87% recorded once. Study results and limitations: Only after the peak T cell response were repertoires sampled. The donor cohort was predominantly white British with a female majority, and clonal diversity may have been underestimated. Two doses of AZD1222 preceded a rise in Spike-specific TCR breadth and depth. Of spike-specific TCRs, nearly half reportedly target regions left unmutated in variants.

The V gene is TRBV24-1, the J gene TRBJ2-1, with D perhaps TRBD2 (5 bases). This TCR was sampled from an adult in good health. The sample here was peripheral blood, taken on day 0 of AZD1222 vaccination. CDR3 amino acids: CATGSSYNEQFF. The CDR3 DNA reads as TGTGCCACCGGGAGCTCCTACAATGAGCAGTTCTTC.